This T cell receptor beta chain derives from a study of blood T cell repertoires in COVID-19. As handled by the study authors: Estimation of nucleated cell counts was performed using reference gene primer amplification. Clones were sequenced by immunoSEQ multiplex PCR, and TCRdb holds only the in-frame ones, with some missing. The DNA was the basis for D and trimming; V, J and clone size are from that table. The sample includes a few hundred thousand clones, about 87% of them seen just once. Germline V gene sequence: CDR1 SGHTA, CDR2 FQGTGA. V lost 4 bases, J lost 5 bases, and 12 bases lay in between. The CDR3 contains 13 residues.

The sequence derives from a man between 60 and 70 years old who had recovered from COVID-19. What was sequenced was peripheral blood. V is TRBV7-3 and J is TRBJ2-7; weak D call: TRBD2 (6 bases). DNA of the CDR3: TGTGCCAGCAGCTCGATCGGAGGGGACGAGCAGTACTTC. Translating gives CASSSIGGDEQYF.